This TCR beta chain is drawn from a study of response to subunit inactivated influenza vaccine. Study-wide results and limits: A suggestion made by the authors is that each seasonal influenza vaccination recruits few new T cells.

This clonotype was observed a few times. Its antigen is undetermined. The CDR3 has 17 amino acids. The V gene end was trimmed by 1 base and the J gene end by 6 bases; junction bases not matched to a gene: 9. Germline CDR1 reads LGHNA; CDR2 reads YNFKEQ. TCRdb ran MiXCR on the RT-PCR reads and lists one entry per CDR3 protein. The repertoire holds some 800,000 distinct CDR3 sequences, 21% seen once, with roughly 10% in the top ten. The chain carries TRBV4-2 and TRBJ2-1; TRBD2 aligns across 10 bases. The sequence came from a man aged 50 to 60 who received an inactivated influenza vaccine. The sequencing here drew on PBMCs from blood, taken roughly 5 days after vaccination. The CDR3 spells CASSQVWSAGGRNEQFF. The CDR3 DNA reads TGTGCCAGCAGCCAAGTATGGTCAGCGGGGGGGCGCAATGAGCAGTTCTTC.